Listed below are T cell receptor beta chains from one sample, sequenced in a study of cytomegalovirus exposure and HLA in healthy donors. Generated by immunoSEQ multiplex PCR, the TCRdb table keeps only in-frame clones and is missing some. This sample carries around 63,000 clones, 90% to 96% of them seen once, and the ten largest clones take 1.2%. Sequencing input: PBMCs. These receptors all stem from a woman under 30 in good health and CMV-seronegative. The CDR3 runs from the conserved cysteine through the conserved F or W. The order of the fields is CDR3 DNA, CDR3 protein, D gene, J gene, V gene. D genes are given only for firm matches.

TGTGCCAGCAGTTACCTAGCGGAGCTTCGCACAGATACGCAGTATTTT,CASSYLAELRTDTQYF,TRBD2,TRBJ2-3,TRBV6-5
TGTGCCAGCAGCTTTGGGCTGAACACTGAAGCTTTCTTT,CASSFGLNTEAFF,-,TRBJ1-1,TRBV11-2
TGTGCCAGCAGCTTGGTCAGGCCCCAGGGCTATGGCTACACCTTC,CASSLVRPQGYGYTF,-,TRBJ1-2,TRBV5-4
TGTGCCAGCAGCTTACCCGGTCCCTACGAGCAGTACTTC,CASSLPGPYEQYF,-,TRBJ2-7,TRBV5-6
TGCAGCGTCAATGGGGGCGGGGGGTCGCGGACAGATACGCAGTATTTT,CSVNGGGGSRTDTQYF,TRBD2,TRBJ2-3,TRBV29-1
TGTGCCAGCAGCTTAGACTGGACAGGGTTCTACGAGCAGTACTTC,CASSLDWTGFYEQYF,TRBD1,TRBJ2-7,TRBV11-2
TGTGCCAGCACCCCAATTGGGGGGGGGTCCGAGCAGTACTTC,CASTPIGGGSEQYF,TRBD2,TRBJ2-7,TRBV2
TGTGCCACCGCCCTCGGGGGGCCAGGCTACGAGCAGTACTTC,CATALGGPGYEQYF,-,TRBJ2-7,TRBV15
TGTGCCAGCAGCACAGGTTCCTACAATGAGCAGTTCTTC,CASSTGSYNEQFF,-,TRBJ2-1,TRBV5-8
TGTGCCAGCTCACCCCCGGGGAGGGCCTCGTACGAGCAGTACTTC,CASSPPGRASYEQYF,TRBD2,TRBJ2-7,TRBV18
TGCGCCAGCAGCCCCCCCCCGGGCACTGAAGCTTTCTTT,CASSPPPGTEAFF,-,TRBJ1-1,TRBV4-3
TGTGCCAGCAGCCCCCACGGCGGGAGGGTTTGGGAGCAGTACTTC,CASSPHGGRVWEQYF,TRBD2,TRBJ2-7,TRBV5-4